This T cell receptor (beta chain) was found in a study of blood T cell repertoires in COVID-19. V shed 7 bases and J shed 6 bases, with 18 bases lying between them. Germline loops: CDR1 MNHEY, CDR2 SVGAGI. This CDR3 is built from 14 residues. In the original analysis: The authors estimated nucleated cell counts from reference gene primer amplification. The protocol was immunoSEQ multiplex PCR, while the TCRdb copy is restricted to in-frame clones and leaves out a portion. V and J calls and clone size come straight from that table; D and trimming were deduced from the DNA. The sample has 200,000 to 250,000 clones, 85% seen once.

The V and J genes are TRBV6-5 and TRBJ1-2; D unclear. The TCR sequence derives from a man aged 50 to 60 with COVID-19, enrolled during active disease. Sequencing was done on a sample of peripheral blood. In DNA form, the CDR3 reads TGTGCCAGCACGGGAACGAGTTACCCAGATGGCTACACCTTC. Encoded protein: CASTGTSYPDGYTF.